This is a list of T cell receptor beta chains from one sample in a study of blood T cell repertoires in COVID-19. Data came from immunoSEQ multiplex PCR; TCRdb stores just in-frame clones and leaves some out. The data show roughly 200,000 clones, roughly 84% seen once. Source material: peripheral blood. The receptor source for this set is a human donor in a cohort sampled during active COVID-19. Each CDR3 is given with its conserved first and last residue. The D gene is left open where the match is weak. Clone size is given for some rows only: seen once, a few or many times, or a class if the clone is expanded.

D	size	V	J	DNA	CDR3
TRBD2	.	TRBV5-1	TRBJ2-7	TGCGCCAGCAGCTTGTCCCTGACTAGCGGATACGAGCAGTACTTC	CASSLSLTSGYEQYF
.	.	TRBV30	TRBJ2-1	TGTGCCTGGAGCCCCTTGGGGGGGCGTTACAATGAGCAGTTCTTC	CAWSPLGGRYNEQFF
TRBD2	.	TRBV24-1	TRBJ2-1	TGTGCCACCAGTGACCCTACCGGGACTAGCGGATACAATGAGCAGTTCTTC	CATSDPTGTSGYNEQFF
TRBD2	.	TRBV10-3	TRBJ2-5	TGTGCCACCATGGGGGAGGGTGGGGCCTACGGGGCCCAGTACTTC	CATMGEGGAYGAQYF
.	.	TRBV4-1	TRBJ2-5	TGCGCCAGCAGCCAAGTTCTCCGCGCCCCAGGGACCCAGTACTTC	CASSQVLRAPGTQYF
.	.	TRBV11-2	TRBJ1-6	TGTGCCAGCAGCCGAATTGAGGGTTCACCCCTCCACTTT	CASSRIEGSPLHF
TRBD2	.	TRBV4-1	TRBJ2-1	TGCGCCAGCAGCCCGAGTGACGGACTAGCGGGAAACAATGAGCAGTTCTTC	CASSPSDGLAGNNEQFF
.	.	TRBV7-9	TRBJ2-3	TGTGCCAGCAGCTTAGAGACTGATACGCAGTATTTT	CASSLETDTQYF
TRBD1	.	TRBV7-9	TRBJ1-2	TGTGCCAGCAGCTTTGGGACAGGGAATGGCTACACCTTC	CASSFGTGNGYTF
.	.	TRBV30	TRBJ2-3	TGTGCCTGGAGTGTCGTGAGCACAGATACGCAGTATTTT	CAWSVVSTDTQYF
TRBD2	few	TRBV24-1	TRBJ2-2	TGTGCCACCAGTGATACGACTAGCGCGGACGGGGAGCTGTTTTTT	CATSDTTSADGELFF
.	.	TRBV28	TRBJ1-1	TGTGCCAGCAAAAACCAGGGGCTGGGCACTGAAGCTTTCTTT	CASKNQGLGTEAFF
TRBD1	.	TRBV5-1	TRBJ2-7	TGCGCCAGCAGCGCCGACAGGGGCTACGAGCAGTACTTC	CASSADRGYEQYF
.	.	TRBV7-2	TRBJ2-1	TGTGCCAGCAGCTTAGACTCCCGTAATGAGCAGTTCTTC	CASSLDSRNEQFF
TRBD2	.	TRBV7-9	TRBJ2-3	TGTGCCAGCAGCTCTCAGACTAGCGGGAGTGCAGATACGCAGTATTTT	CASSSQTSGSADTQYF
TRBD1	.	TRBV29-1	TRBJ2-4	TGCAGCGTTCTTTCTGGGACAGGGCTAGGGGACATTCAGTACTTC	CSVLSGTGLGDIQYF
.	.	TRBV6-6	TRBJ2-5	TGTGCCAGCAGTTACCTAAGCCCCCAAGAGACCCAGTACTTC	CASSYLSPQETQYF
.	.	TRBV5-5	TRBJ1-4	TGTGCCAGCAGCTTGGGAACAGGCCTACGAAATGAAAAACTGTTTTTT	CASSLGTGLRNEKLFF
.	few	TRBV28	TRBJ1-2	TGTGCCCGAGCGAAGCCGACTAACTATGGCTACACCTTC	CARAKPTNYGYTF
.	.	TRBV6-6	TRBJ1-3	TGTGCCAGCAGTCTCGGAGGCAGCCCCCTCTCTGGAAACACCATATATTTT	CASSLGGSPLSGNTIYF
.	.	TRBV3-1/TRBV3-2	TRBJ2-1	TGTGCCAGCAGCCAAGTGGAGAATGAGCAGTTCTTC	CASSQVENEQFF
TRBD1	.	TRBV7-2	TRBJ1-2	TGTGCCAGCAGTCAACACAGGGGTAACTATGGCTACACCTTC	CASSQHRGNYGYTF
TRBD2	.	TRBV2	TRBJ2-7	TGTGCCAGCAAGTCCGGGACTAGCGGGAGTAAGCAGTACTTC	CASKSGTSGSKQYF
TRBD1	.	TRBV28	TRBJ2-6	TGTGCCAGCAGTTTAAGGGGGCTGGGGGCCAACGTCCTGACTTTC	CASSLRGLGANVLTF
TRBD2	.	TRBV28	TRBJ2-5	TGTGCCAGCAGTCTCTCCGGGGGGGAGACCCAGTACTTC	CASSLSGGETQYF
TRBD2	once	TRBV12-5	TRBJ2-1	TGTGCTAGTGGTTTTCCTATAGCGGGAGGGCCAAAGGGTGAGCAGTTCTTC	CASGFPIAGGPKGEQFF
.	.	TRBV11-2	TRBJ1-3	TGTGCCAGCAGCTCGAACGGGGGACGGGGCTCTGGAAACACCATATATTTT	CASSSNGGRGSGNTIYF
.	few	TRBV28	TRBJ2-5	TGTGCCAGCAGTTATGGCAGGGAACGTGCGGAGACCCAGTACTTC	CASSYGRERAETQYF
.	.	TRBV30	TRBJ2-5	TGTGCCTGGAGTTGGCAGCAAGAGACCCAGTACTTC	CAWSWQQETQYF
.	.	TRBV28	TRBJ2-2	TGTGCCAGCAAGCTAGGGGTGGGGGAGCTGTTTTTT	CASKLGVGELFF